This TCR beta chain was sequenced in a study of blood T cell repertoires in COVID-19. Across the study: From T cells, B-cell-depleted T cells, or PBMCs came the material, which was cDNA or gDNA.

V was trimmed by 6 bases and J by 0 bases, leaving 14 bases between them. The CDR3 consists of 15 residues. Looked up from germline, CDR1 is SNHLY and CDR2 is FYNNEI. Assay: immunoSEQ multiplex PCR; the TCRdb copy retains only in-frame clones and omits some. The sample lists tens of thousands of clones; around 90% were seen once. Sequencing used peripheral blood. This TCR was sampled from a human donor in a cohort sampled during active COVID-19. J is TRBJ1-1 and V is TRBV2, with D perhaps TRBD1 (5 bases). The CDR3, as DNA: TGTGCCAGCAGCCCAAGGGGAGGCATGAACACTGAAGCTTTCTTT. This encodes CASSPRGGMNTEAFF.